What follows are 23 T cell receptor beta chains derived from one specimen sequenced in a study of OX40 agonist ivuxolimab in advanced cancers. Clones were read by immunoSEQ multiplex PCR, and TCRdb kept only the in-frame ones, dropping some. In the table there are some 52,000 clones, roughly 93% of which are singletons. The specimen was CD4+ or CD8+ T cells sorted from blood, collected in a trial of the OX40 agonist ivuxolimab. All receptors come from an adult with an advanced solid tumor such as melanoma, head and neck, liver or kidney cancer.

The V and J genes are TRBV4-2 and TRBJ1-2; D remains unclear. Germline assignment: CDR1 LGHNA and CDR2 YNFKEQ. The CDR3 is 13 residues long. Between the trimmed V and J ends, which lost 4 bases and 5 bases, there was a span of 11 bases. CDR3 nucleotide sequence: TGTGCCAGCAGCCCTAGGGCAGGTTATGGCTACACCTTC. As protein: CASSPRAGYGYTF.

CDR3: CSVAGTGGMEAFF. The DNA of the CDR3 is TGCAGCGTTGCCGGGACAGGGGGCATGGAAGCTTTCTTT. The rearrangement joins TRBV29-1 to TRBJ1-1; 12 nucleotides align to TRBD1. The germline CDR1 and CDR2 sequences are SQVTM and ANQGSEA. V was pared by 4 bases and J by 8 bases, with 5 bases of the junction left unmatched. This CDR3 region has 13 residues.

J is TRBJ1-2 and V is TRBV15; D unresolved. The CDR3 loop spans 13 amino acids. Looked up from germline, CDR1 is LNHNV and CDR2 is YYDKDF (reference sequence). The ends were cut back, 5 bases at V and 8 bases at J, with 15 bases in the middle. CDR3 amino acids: CATSPGEGSGYTF. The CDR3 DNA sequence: TGTGCCACCAGCCCCGGGGAGGGATCAGGCTACACCTTC.

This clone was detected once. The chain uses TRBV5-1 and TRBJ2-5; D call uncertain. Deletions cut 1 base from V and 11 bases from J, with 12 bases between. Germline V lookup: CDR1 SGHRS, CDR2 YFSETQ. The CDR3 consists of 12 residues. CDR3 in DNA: TGCGCCAGCAGCTTGTACTCCGGTGAGCAGTACTTC. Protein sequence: CASSLYSGEQYF.

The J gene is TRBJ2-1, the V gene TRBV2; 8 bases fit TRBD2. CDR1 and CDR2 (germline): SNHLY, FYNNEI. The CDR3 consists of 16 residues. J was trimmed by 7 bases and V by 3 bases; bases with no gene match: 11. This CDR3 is CASSDQLAAVLNEQFF. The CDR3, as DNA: TGTGCCAGCAGTGACCAACTAGCGGCCGTCCTAAATGAGCAGTTCTTC. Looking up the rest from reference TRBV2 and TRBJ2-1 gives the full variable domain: EPEVTQTPSHQVTQMGQEVILRCVPISNHLYFYWYRQILGQKVEFLVSFYNNEISEKSEIFDDQFSVERPDGSNFTLKIRSTKLEDSAMYFCASSDQLAAVLNEQFFGPGTRLTVL.

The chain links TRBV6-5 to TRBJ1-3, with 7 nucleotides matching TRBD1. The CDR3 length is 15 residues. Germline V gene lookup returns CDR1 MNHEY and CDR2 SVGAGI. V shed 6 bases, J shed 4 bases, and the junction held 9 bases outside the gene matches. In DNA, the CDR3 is TGTGCCAGCAGCCCCGACAGGGCGTCAGGAAACACCATATATTTT. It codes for CASSPDRASGNTIYF.

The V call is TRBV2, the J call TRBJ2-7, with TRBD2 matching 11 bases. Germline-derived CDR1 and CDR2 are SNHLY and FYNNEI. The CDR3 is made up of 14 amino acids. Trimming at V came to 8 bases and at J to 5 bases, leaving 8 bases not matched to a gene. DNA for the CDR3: TGTGCCAGCGAACTAGCGGGAGCTTCTAACGAGCAGTACTTC. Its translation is CASELAGASNEQYF.

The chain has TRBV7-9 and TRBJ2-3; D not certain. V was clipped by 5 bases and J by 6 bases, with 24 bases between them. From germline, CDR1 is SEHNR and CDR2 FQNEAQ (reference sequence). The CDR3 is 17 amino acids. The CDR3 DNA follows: TGTGCCAGCAGCCCTGTCGGGCAGGCTCCGTTTTCGGATACGCAGTATTTT. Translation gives CASSPVGQAPFSDTQYF.

DNA of the CDR3: TGTGCCAGTGCTATGTGGAGCGGGAGGGCCCCCAACAATGAGCAGTTCTTC. Translation: CASAMWSGRAPNNEQFF. The rearrangement uses TRBV19 and TRBJ2-1; 10 nucleotides line up with TRBD2. V lost 8 bases to trimming and J lost 5 bases; unmatched junction nucleotides: 15. The CDR3 sequence is 17 residues long. Germline V gene data show CDR1 as LNHDA and CDR2 as SQIVND (reference sequence).

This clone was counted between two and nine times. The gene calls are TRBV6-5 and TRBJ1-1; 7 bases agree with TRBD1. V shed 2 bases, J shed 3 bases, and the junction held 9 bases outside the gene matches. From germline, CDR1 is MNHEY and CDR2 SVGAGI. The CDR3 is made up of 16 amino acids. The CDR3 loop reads CASSYPRGGTDTEAFF. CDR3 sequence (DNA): TGTGCCAGCAGTTACCCCAGGGGGGGAACGGACACTGAAGCTTTCTTT.

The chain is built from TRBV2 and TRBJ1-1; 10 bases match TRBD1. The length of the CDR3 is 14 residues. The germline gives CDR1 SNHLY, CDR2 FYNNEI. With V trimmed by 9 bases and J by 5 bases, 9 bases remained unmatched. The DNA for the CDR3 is TGTGCCAGTGACAGGGGGCGTATGCGGACTGAAGCTTTCTTT. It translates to CASDRGRMRTEAFF. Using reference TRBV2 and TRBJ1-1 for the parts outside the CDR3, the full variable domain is EPEVTQTPSHQVTQMGQEVILRCVPISNHLYFYWYRQILGQKVEFLVSFYNNEISEKSEIFDDQFSVERPDGSNFTLKIRSTKLEDSAMYFCASDRGRMRTEAFFGQGTRLTVV.

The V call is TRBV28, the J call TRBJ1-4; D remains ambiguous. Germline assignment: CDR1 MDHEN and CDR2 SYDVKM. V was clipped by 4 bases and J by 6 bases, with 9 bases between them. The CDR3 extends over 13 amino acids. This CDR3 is CASSSAWDEKLFF. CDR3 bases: TGTGCCAGCAGTTCAGCCTGGGATGAAAAACTGTTTTTT.

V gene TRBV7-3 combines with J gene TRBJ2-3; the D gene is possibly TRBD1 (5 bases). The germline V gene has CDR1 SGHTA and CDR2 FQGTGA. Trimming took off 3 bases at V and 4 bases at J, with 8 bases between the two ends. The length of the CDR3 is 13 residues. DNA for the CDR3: TGTGCCAGCAGCTTCGCAGGGCCAGATACGCAGTATTTT. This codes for CASSFAGPDTQYF.

The CDR3 protein is CASSVGSDRYEQYF. In DNA form, the CDR3 reads TGTGCCAGCAGCGTAGGGTCGGACAGATACGAGCAGTACTTC. This chain links TRBV9 with TRBJ2-7, with a weak D call TRBD1 (6 bases). The CDR3 is 14 amino acids. Looked up from germline, CDR1 is SGDLS and CDR2 is YYNGEE. Trimming took 0 bases from V and 4 from J, leaving 11 bases between them.

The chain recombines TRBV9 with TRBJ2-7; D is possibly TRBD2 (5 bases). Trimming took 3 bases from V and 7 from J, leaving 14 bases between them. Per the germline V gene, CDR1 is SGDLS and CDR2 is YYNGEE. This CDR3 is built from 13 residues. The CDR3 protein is CASSARLTGEQYF. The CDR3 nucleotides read TGTGCCAGCAGCGCAAGACTAACGGGGGAGCAGTACTTC.

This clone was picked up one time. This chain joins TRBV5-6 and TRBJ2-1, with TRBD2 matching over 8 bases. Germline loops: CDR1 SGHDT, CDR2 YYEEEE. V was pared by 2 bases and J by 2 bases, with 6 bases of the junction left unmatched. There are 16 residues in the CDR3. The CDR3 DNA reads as TGTGCCAGCAGCTTCGGCCCGGGACTAGCCTACAATGAGCAGTTCTTC. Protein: CASSFGPGLAYNEQFF.

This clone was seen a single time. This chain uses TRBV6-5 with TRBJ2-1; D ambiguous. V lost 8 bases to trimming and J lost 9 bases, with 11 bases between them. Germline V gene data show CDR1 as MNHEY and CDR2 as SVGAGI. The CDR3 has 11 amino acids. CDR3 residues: CASHIGREQFF. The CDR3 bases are TGTGCCAGCCACATCGGGCGTGAGCAGTTCTTC.

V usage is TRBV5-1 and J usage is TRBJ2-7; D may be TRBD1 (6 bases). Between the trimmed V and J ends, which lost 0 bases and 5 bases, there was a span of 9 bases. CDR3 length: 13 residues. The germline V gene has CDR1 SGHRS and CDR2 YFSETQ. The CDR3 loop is CASSLGTVHEQYF. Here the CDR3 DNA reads TGCGCCAGCAGCTTGGGGACAGTCCACGAGCAGTACTTC.

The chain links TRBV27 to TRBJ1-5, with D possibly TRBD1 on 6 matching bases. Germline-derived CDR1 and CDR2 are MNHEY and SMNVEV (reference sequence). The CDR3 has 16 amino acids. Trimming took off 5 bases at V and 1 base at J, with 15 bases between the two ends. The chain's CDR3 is CASSPWGGTSNQPQHF. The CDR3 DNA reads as TGTGCCAGCAGTCCATGGGGGGGGACAAGCAATCAGCCCCAGCATTTT.

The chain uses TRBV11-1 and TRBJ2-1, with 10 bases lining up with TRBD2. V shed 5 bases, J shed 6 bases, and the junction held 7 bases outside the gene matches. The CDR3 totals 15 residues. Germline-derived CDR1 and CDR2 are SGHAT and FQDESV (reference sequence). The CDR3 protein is CASSPKSGRGNEQFF. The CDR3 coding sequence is TGTGCCAGCAGCCCCAAAAGCGGGAGGGGCAATGAGCAGTTCTTC.

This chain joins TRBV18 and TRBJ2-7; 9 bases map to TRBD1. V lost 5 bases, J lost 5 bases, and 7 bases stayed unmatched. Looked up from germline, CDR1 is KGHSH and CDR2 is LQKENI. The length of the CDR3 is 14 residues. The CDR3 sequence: CASSSTGTGNEQYF. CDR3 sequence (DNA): TGTGCCAGCTCATCTACCGGGACAGGGAACGAGCAGTACTTC.

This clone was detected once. The DNA for the CDR3 is TGTGCCAGCAGTGAATTGGGGACAGGATCTTACGAGCAGTACTTC. Its translation: CASSELGTGSYEQYF. V usage is TRBV6-1 and J usage is TRBJ2-7; 8 bases are shared with TRBD1. From germline, CDR1 is MNHNS and CDR2 SASEGT. With 2 bases clipped from V and 4 bases from J, the junction kept 7 bases outside the gene matches. The CDR3 extends over 15 amino acids.

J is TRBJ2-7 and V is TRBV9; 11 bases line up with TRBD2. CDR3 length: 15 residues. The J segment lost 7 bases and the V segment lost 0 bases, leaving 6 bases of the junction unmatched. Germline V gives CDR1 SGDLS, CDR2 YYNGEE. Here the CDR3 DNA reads TGTGCCAGCAGCGTAGATGGGCTAGCGGGAGGAGAGCAGTACTTC. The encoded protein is CASSVDGLAGGEQYF.